This is a list of T cell receptor beta chains from one sample in a study of identical twins. TCRdb reanalysed the 5' RACE reads using MiXCR and keeps one entry per CDR3 protein. The sample includes 700,000 or so distinct CDR3 sequences, 8.5% to 9% of them seen just once. The same sample was also studied in work on yellow fever vaccine responses in identical twins.

The sequencing input was PBMCs. These receptors came from a woman aged 18-29 years in good health. CDR3s leave out the opening cysteine and the closing phenylalanine or tryptophan. The D gene is left open where the match is weak.

j_call v_call d_call cdr3_aa
TRBJ2-7 TRBV7-8 NA ASSLLAASKYPFSYEQY
TRBJ2-1 TRBV30 TRBD2 AWSVIAGGNNEQF
TRBJ1-2 TRBV6-2/TRBV6-3 TRBD1 ATDRGDGYT
TRBJ1-1 TRBV11-3 TRBD1 ASSAGAGTGEEAF
TRBJ2-5 TRBV7-2 NA ASSLVDRSQETQY
TRBJ2-1 TRBV28 NA ASSPYGRGEF
TRBJ2-7 TRBV12-3/TRBV12-4 NA ASSLGKDYEQY
TRBJ1-6 TRBV27 TRBD1 ASSVTGTGGFGSPLH
TRBJ2-3 TRBV20-1 TRBD2 SARDGAGGPTDTQY
TRBJ2-3 TRBV3-1 NA ASCPYRSPTDTQY
TRBJ2-2 TRBV14 NA ASSPSDAIRGELF
TRBJ2-5 TRBV15 NA ATSSPGQETQY
TRBJ2-1 TRBV14 TRBD2 ASSQVWASGRGTYNEQF
TRBJ1-1 TRBV20-1 NA SARGGTEAF
TRBJ1-1 TRBV6-5 TRBD1 ASSYTPGQGWNTEAF
TRBJ2-1 TRBV7-2 TRBD2 ASSPGLAESYNEQF
TRBJ2-3 TRBV24-1 NA ATSDLRGTLGTDTQY
TRBJ2-2 TRBV7-9 NA ASSLESPGELF
TRBJ2-5 TRBV5-1 NA ASSLGPAEYQETQY
TRBJ1-4 TRBV4-2 NA ASSQAQGLEKLF
TRBJ1-6 TRBV7-2 NA ASTVLGGSYNSPLH
TRBJ2-1 TRBV9 NA ASSVASAGHYNEQF
TRBJ2-2 TRBV5-1 NA ASSSRGQITGELF
TRBJ2-3 TRBV29-1 TRBD1 SVAGTGVTDTQY
TRBJ2-3 TRBV7-9 TRBD1 ASSTGTGVTDTQY
TRBJ2-7 TRBV25-1 TRBD1 ASSGWERQDRNPSTYEQY
TRBJ2-7 TRBV20-1 TRBD1 SALTGTAYEQY
TRBJ2-3 TRBV27 TRBD2 ASSEPSGGAEDTQY
TRBJ2-7 TRBV11-2 TRBD2 ASSLVDGRSGDSYEQY
TRBJ2-7 TRBV28 TRBD2 ASRVSGGGTYEQY
TRBJ2-7 TRBV28 TRBD2 ASIPGGTRSVYEQY
TRBJ2-1 TRBV7-2 TRBD2 ASSTLAGPAHNEQF
TRBJ2-1 TRBV4-3 TRBD2 ASSQEGLADNEQF
TRBJ1-4 TRBV15 NA ATSGWKGEKLF
TRBJ1-4 TRBV30 NA AWSGGYEKLF
TRBJ2-1 TRBV5-1 NA ASSSEVVYNEQF
TRBJ1-5 TRBV7-2 TRBD1 ASSFRDRYQPQH
TRBJ1-6 TRBV15 NA ATSSERVVSGNSPLH
TRBJ1-5 TRBV6-2/TRBV6-3 TRBD1 ASSYAIGGTGISSNQPQH
TRBJ2-3 TRBV24-1 NA ATSFGGTRGDTQY
TRBJ2-3 TRBV27 NA ASRRTGPDTQY
TRBJ2-3 TRBV7-2 NA ASSSGRNTDTQY
TRBJ2-1 TRBV30 NA GSSSSYNEQF
TRBJ2-1 TRBV20-1 NA SSRKGTLTDEQF
TRBJ2-1 TRBV6-6 NA ASGDRPDWNEQF
TRBJ2-3 TRBV28 TRBD2 ASSFYRGLAVTDTQY
TRBJ1-2 TRBV12-3/TRBV12-4 TRBD1 ASSPRGQAYGYT
TRBJ2-2 TRBV5-5 NA ASSSLHWNTGELF
TRBJ2-7 TRBV11-2 TRBD1 ASSLGTGARIEQY
TRBJ2-5 TRBV5-1 TRBD2 ASSPGLAGGPVETQY
TRBJ1-6 TRBV11-2 NA ASSLEGVGNSPLH
TRBJ1-1 TRBV4-2 TRBD1 ASSQDLTWTGNTEAF
TRBJ1-1 TRBV7-3 NA ASSQGQKNTEAF
TRBJ2-1 TRBV4-3 NA ASSQETRGLALDEQF